This TCR beta chain was sequenced during a study of CD8+CD57+ T cells in acquired aplastic anemia listed by TCRdb under 2018. Study-level background: A mean of 3.2 ug of DNA, ranging from roughly 0.18 to 30 ug, was extracted from sorted CD4+ and CD8+ cells. CD8+CD57+ expansion was defined as frequency above the mean frequency observed in healthy subjects. Paper-wide results and their limitations: Roughly 30 CD8+ CDR3 sequences were shared between patients and controls but appeared highly expressed in patients and within their immunodominant clones. Patients and healthy controls showed no significant difference in CD8+ Simpson's diversity (P=0.060).

Genomic DNA was used as template for profiling of TCR beta VDJ combinations and CDR3 sequences. An Illumina HiSeq 2000 was used for TCR repertoire sequencing. On the authors' methods: Repertoire assessment relied on Simpson's diversity index, CDR3 size and DJ length profiles, and TRBV/TRBJ rearrangement plots. The most abundant DNA sequence in the deep sequencing data was defined as the immunodominant clone. CDR3 amino acid sequences were checked for sharing between subjects and were compared against published repertoires and the VDJdb database. The public sequencing data were trimmed at Q25 with fastp and processed into clonotypes with MiXCR by TCRdb, which kept only in-frame beta chains. One record per CDR3 amino acid sequence lists the most common genes and DNA. The V and J calls follow TCRdb's processing rather than the paper's. Counted in this sample were over 150,000 distinct CDR3 sequences; roughly 65% of them appeared once. 40% to 50% of the sample belongs to the ten largest clones.

From the germline V gene, CDR1 is SNHLY and CDR2 is FYNNEI. The CDR3, from cysteine to phenylalanine, totals 15 residues. This entry keeps only the CDR3 DNA: 45 bases, framed from base 1. V was cut back by 0 bases and J by 2 bases, leaving a gap of 10 bases between them. This clonotype was recorded at least ten times. Its antigen specificity is not known. Nothing much larger sits one base from this clone, and base qualities are not available. The patients picked for sequencing were ones in whom flow cytometry had shown an expansion of CD8+CD57+ cells. Severe acquired aplastic anemia was diagnosed in all patients according to International Study of Aplastic Anemia and Agranulocytosis and Camitta criteria. At the time blood was sampled, none of the patients had received any therapy. The study deep-sequenced TCR repertoires of sorted CD4+ and CD8+ blood T cells from severe aplastic anemia patients and healthy subjects. In the USA, patient enrollment took place under clinicaltrials.gov protocols 00001620, 01623167, 00001397, 00071045, 00081523 and 00961064. Ficoll-Paque density gradient centrifugation was used to isolate peripheral blood mononuclear cells. Before DNA extraction, CD4+ and CD8+ T cells were sorted with FACS or magnetic beads.

The V gene is TRBV2 and the J gene is TRBJ2-5, with the D gene not confidently named. The sequenced sample was sorted CD4+, CD8+, or CD8+CD57+ T cells (not recorded which) from PBMCs. This receptor was obtained from a human donor with aplastic anemia. The DNA reads TGTGCCAGCAGTGAAGCGCTAGGGTGGCAAGAGACCCAGTACTTC. It translates to CASSEALGWQETQYF. Where the CDR3 stops, the reference TRBV2 and TRBJ2-5 genes take over; the full variable domain is EPEVTQTPSHQVTQMGQEVILRCVPISNHLYFYWYRQILGQKVEFLVSFYNNEISEKSEIFDDQFSVERPDGSNFTLKIRSTKLEDSAMYFCASSEALGWQETQYFGPGTRLLVL.